Shown below are 18 T cell receptor beta chains from a single sample sequenced in a study of T cells in Graves' hyperthyroidism and ophthalmopathy. RNA transcripts yielded amplified TCR beta CDR3 regions. The HTBI primer set served for first-round RT-PCR of the TCR CDR3. MiXCR, run by TCRdb on the multiplex PCR reads, gives a single entry per CDR3 protein. The table records roughly 550,000 distinct CDR3 sequences, 15% to 20% of them present only once. Sequenced: blood. These receptors all stem from a woman aged 25 to 39 with Graves' ophthalmopathy.

In this sample, this clonotype turned up many times. The chain joins TRBV28 to TRBJ2-4; a weak D match, TRBD1 (6 bases). Germline V gives CDR1 MDHEN, CDR2 SYDVKM. The CDR3 consists of 14 residues. Between the trimmed V and J ends, which lost 5 bases and 6 bases, there was a span of 14 bases. The CDR3 region has the DNA TGTGCCAGCAGTCCCGGGACACGAAGAAACATTCAGTACTTC. Translation gives CASSPGTRRNIQYF.

The chain combines TRBV6-1 with TRBJ2-1, with TRBD2 identical over 11 bases. This CDR3 is built from 16 residues. The V segment lost 6 bases and the J segment 5 bases; nucleotides outside the gene matches: 9. Germline V lookup: CDR1 MNHNS, CDR2 SASEGT. As DNA, the CDR3 is TGTGCCAGCAGGACCGCCGGGACTAGCGGAAACAATGAGCAGTTCTTC. Translating it yields CASRTAGTSGNNEQFF.

The sample holds a few counts of this clonotype. This chain joins TRBV5-5 and TRBJ2-7; 11 nucleotides align to TRBD2. CDR3 length: 15 residues. V was clipped by 4 bases and J by 2 bases; unmatched bases: 5. Germline V lookup: CDR1 SGHKS, CDR2 YYEKEE (reference sequence). CDR3 bases: TGTGCCAGCAGCACTGGACTAGCGGGCGCCTACGAGCAGTACTTC. It yields the protein CASSTGLAGAYEQYF.

A few counts support this clonotype. J is TRBJ2-3 and V is TRBV5-1, with 11 positions matching TRBD2. The ends lost 0 bases at V and 2 bases at J; junction bases unmatched: 5. The CDR3 contains 17 residues. CDR1 is SGHRS, CDR2 YFSETQ, per germline. CDR3 nucleotide sequence: TGCGCCAGCAGCTTGGGGGCTAGCGGGGGGACCACAGATACGCAGTATTTT. This sequence encodes CASSLGASGGTTDTQYF.

This clonotype has a count of ten or more. The V gene is TRBV30, the J gene TRBJ2-7; the D gene is possibly TRBD2 (5 bases). Trimming cost V 6 bases and J 2 bases, with 8 bases left between them. The germline CDR1 and CDR2 sequences are GTSNPN and SVGIG (reference sequence). The CDR3 consists of 11 residues. The CDR3 region is CACHGTYEQYF. The CDR3 nucleotides are TGTGCCTGCCACGGGACCTACGAGCAGTACTTC. Full variable domain (remainder filled in from reference TRBV30 and TRBJ2-7): SQTIHQWPATLVQPVGSPLSLECTVEGTSNPNLYWYRQAAGRGLQLLFYSVGIGQISSEVPQNLSASRPQDRQFILSSKKLLLSDSGFYLCACHGTYEQYFGPGTRLTVT.

V is TRBV10-3 and J is TRBJ2-2, with D tentatively TRBD1 (6 bases). The V gene's germline CDR1 is ENHRY and CDR2 SYGVKD. Between the trimmed V and J ends, which lost 7 bases and 4 bases, there was a span of 16 bases. The CDR3 is made up of 15 amino acids. The CDR3 DNA follows: TGTGCCATCAAAGGTGGGGGCCGGGGCACCGGGGAGCTGTTTTTT. Translating it yields CAIKGGGRGTGELFF.

The table lists this clonotype with many counts. This chain uses TRBV28 with TRBJ2-7; 9 bases align to TRBD1. Germline V gives CDR1 MDHEN, CDR2 SYDVKM. This CDR3 has 13 amino acids. The V segment lost 6 bases and the J segment 5 bases; nucleotides outside the gene matches: 5. Here the CDR3 DNA reads TGTGCCAGCAGCTTCCGGGACAGGGACGAGCAGTACTTC. Translating it yields CASSFRDRDEQYF.

This clonotype was counted ten times or more. V usage is TRBV6-1 and J usage is TRBJ2-7; D might be TRBD1 or TRBD2, each matching 5 bases. The CDR3 sequence is 14 residues long. The V and J ends lost 4 bases and 0 bases respectively, with 10 bases between them. Germline lookup yields CDR1 MNHNS and CDR2 SASEGT. The CDR3 bases are TGTGCCAGCAGTGGCTGGGACCGCTCCTACGAGCAGTACTTC. It specifies CASSGWDRSYEQYF.

This clonotype was counted at least ten times. The chain employs TRBV20-1 and TRBJ1-2, with D hard to call. CDR3 length: 12 amino acids. The ends were cut back, 5 bases at V and 8 bases at J, with 15 bases in the middle. Germline V gene lookup returns CDR1 DFQATT and CDR2 SNEGSKA (reference sequence). CDR3 sequence (DNA): TGCAGTGCTGGAAACTGGCCTGGGGGCTACACCTTC. Its translation: CSAGNWPGGYTF.

This clonotype occurred once. Just one base apart from a much larger clone, this may be a read error. This sequence joins TRBV12-3 or TRBV12-4 and TRBJ2-1, with D hard to call. V was trimmed by 5 bases and J by 5 bases, leaving 13 bases between them. This CDR3 spans 14 amino acids. CDR3 loop: CASSRETSNNEQFF. The CDR3 DNA follows: TGTGCCAGCAGTAGAGAGACATCTAACAATGAGCAGTTCTTC.

The V and J genes are TRBV7-6 and TRBJ2-6, with 12 bases identical to TRBD2. The CDR3 extends over 18 amino acids. V shed 5 bases, J shed 0 bases, and the junction held 5 bases outside the gene matches. Per germline, CDR1 SGHVS and CDR2 FNYEAQ. Here the CDR3 DNA reads TGTGCCAGCAGCGCCGGGACTAGCGGGCCCTCTGGGGCCAACGTCCTGACTTTC. This codes for CASSAGTSGPSGANVLTF.

The rearrangement joins TRBV7-9 to TRBJ2-5; D uncertain. The CDR3 totals 12 residues. Germline V gene sequence: CDR1 SEHNR, CDR2 FQNEAQ (reference sequence). The germline V and J ends were trimmed by 4 bases and 10 bases, with 13 bases remaining between them. This chain's CDR3 is CASSSRVDDQYF. The CDR3, as DNA: TGTGCCAGCAGCTCAAGGGTCGACGACCAGTACTTC.

This clonotype was seen at least ten times. The chain uses TRBV7-2 and TRBJ2-3; 11 nucleotides align to TRBD1. CDR1 is SGHTA, CDR2 FQGNSA, per germline. The CDR3 extends over 14 amino acids. The junction had 2 bases not matched to a gene; V was cut back by 4 bases and J by 5 bases. Written as DNA, the CDR3 is TGTGCCAGCAGCTCCGGGACAGGGGGAGATACGCAGTATTTT. Translating gives CASSSGTGGDTQYF.

This clonotype has ten or more counts. This chain joins TRBV15 and TRBJ2-5; D possibly corresponds to TRBD1 (5 bases). Germline CDR1 is LNHNV and CDR2 is YYDKDF (reference sequence). V was cut by 0 bases and J by 1 base, with 9 bases left in between. The CDR3 runs 15 residues. CDR3 in amino acids: CATSREAGPQETQYF. The CDR3 DNA follows: TGTGCCACCAGCAGAGAGGCAGGGCCCCAAGAGACCCAGTACTTC.

This clonotype was observed at least ten times. The gene calls are TRBV6-1 and TRBJ2-5, with 14 nucleotides matching TRBD2. Germline assignment: CDR1 MNHNS and CDR2 SASEGT. This CDR3 comprises 17 residues. V gave up 7 bases and J gave up 4 bases; unmatched junction bases: 11. CDR3 protein: CASTDGLAGGKGETQYF. CDR3 DNA sequence: TGTGCCAGCACCGACGGACTAGCGGGAGGTAAAGGAGAGACCCAGTACTTC.

V is TRBV28 and J is TRBJ1-5; D uncertain. Trimming left V 5 bases short and J 2 bases short, with 16 bases between. Germline V gene lookup returns CDR1 MDHEN and CDR2 SYDVKM. The CDR3 loop spans 16 amino acids. This chain's CDR3 is CASSPSGPGGNQPQHF. Written as DNA, the CDR3 is TGTGCCAGCAGTCCCTCTGGCCCTGGGGGCAATCAGCCCCAGCATTTT.

The rearrangement links TRBV12-3 or TRBV12-4 to TRBJ1-6; no firm D call. The V end lost 3 bases, the J end lost 0 bases, and 9 bases lay between the germline ends. CDR3 length equals 16 residues. The CDR3 region is CASSFEPSSYNSPLHF. CDR3 DNA sequence: TGTGCCAGCAGTTTCGAACCCAGCTCCTATAATTCACCCCTCCACTTT.

In this sample, this clonotype turned up a few times. J is TRBJ2-7 and V is TRBV10-3; TRBD2 matches 8 bases. This CDR3 spans 14 amino acids. Germline values: CDR1 ENHRY, CDR2 SYGVKD. The ends lost 6 bases at V and 6 bases at J; junction bases unmatched: 10. The CDR3: CAISMGLGWCEQYF. CDR3 coding DNA: TGTGCCATCAGCATGGGACTAGGATGGTGCGAGCAGTACTTC.